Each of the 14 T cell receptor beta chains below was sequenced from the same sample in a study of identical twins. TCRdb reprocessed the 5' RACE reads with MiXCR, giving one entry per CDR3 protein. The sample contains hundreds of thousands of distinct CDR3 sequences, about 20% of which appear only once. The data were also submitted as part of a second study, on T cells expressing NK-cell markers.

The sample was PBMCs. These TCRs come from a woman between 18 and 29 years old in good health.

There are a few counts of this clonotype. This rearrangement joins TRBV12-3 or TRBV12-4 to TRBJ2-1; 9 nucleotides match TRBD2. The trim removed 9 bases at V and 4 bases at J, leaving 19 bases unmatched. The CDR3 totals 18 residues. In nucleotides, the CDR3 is TGTGCCAGTTCAAGTGTCGGGGCGGGGGGGGGAAGATACAATGAGCAGTTCTTC. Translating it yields CASSSVGAGGGRYNEQFF.

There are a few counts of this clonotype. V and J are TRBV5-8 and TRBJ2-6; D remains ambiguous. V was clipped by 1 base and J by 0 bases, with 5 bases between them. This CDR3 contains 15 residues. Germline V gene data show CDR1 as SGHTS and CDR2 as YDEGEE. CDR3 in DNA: TGTGCCAGCAGCTTGATCGCCTCTGGGGCCAACGTCCTGACTTTC. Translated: CASSLIASGANVLTF.

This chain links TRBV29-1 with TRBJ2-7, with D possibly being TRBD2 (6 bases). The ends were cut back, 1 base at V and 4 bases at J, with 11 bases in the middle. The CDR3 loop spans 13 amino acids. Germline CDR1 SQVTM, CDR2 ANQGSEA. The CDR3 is CSVEGGVDYEQYF. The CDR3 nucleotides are TGCAGCGTTGAAGGCGGGGTCGATTACGAGCAGTACTTC.

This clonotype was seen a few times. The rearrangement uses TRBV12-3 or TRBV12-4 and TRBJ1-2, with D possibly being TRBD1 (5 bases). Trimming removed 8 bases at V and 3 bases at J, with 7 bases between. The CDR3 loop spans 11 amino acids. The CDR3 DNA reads TGTGCCAGCGGGGGGGACTATGGCTACACCTTC. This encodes CASGGDYGYTF.

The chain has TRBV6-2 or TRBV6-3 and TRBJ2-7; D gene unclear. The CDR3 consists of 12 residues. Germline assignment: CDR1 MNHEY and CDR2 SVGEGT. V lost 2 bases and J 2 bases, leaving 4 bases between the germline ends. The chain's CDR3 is CASSYEAYEQYF. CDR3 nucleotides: TGTGCCAGCAGTTACGAGGCCTACGAGCAGTACTTC.

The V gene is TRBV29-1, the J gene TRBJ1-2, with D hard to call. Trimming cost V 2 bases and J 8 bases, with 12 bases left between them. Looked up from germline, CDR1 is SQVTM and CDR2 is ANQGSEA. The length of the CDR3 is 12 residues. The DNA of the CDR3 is TGCAGCGTTGAAAGGCCCGGCGGCGGCTACACCTTC. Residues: CSVERPGGGYTF.

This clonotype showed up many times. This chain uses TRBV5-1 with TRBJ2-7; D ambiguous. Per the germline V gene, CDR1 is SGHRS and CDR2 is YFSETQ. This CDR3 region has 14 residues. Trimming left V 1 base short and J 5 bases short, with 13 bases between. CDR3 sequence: CASSLRAGSNEQYF. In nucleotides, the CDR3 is TGCGCCAGCAGCTTGAGGGCAGGTTCCAACGAGCAGTACTTC.

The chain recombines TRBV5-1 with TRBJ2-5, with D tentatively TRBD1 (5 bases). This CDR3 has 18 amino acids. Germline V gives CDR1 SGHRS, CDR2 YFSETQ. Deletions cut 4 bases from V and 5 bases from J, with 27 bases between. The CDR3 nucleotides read TGCGCCAGCAGCAAATCTCTCTTAATTGACAGACGAGCGGAGACCCAGTACTTC. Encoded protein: CASSKSLLIDRRAETQYF.

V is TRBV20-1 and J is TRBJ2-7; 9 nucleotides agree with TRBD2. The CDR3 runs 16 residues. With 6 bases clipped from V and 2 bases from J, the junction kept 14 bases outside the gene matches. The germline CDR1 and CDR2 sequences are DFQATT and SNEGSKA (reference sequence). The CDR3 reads CSARPAPSGIAYEQYF. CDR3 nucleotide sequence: TGCAGTGCCCGGCCCGCTCCTAGCGGGATTGCCTACGAGCAGTACTTC.

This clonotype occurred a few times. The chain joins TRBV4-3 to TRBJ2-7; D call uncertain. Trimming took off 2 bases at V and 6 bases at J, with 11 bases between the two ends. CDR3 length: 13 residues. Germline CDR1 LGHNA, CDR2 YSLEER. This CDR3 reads CASSQNVGFEQYF. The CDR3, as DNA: TGCGCCAGCAGCCAAAACGTCGGGTTCGAGCAGTACTTC.

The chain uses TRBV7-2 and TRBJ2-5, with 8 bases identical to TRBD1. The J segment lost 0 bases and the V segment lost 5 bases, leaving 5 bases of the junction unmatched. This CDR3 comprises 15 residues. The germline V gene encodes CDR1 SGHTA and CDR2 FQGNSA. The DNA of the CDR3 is TGTGCCAGCAGCCCACGGACAGGGTACCAAGAGACCCAGTACTTC. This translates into CASSPRTGYQETQYF.

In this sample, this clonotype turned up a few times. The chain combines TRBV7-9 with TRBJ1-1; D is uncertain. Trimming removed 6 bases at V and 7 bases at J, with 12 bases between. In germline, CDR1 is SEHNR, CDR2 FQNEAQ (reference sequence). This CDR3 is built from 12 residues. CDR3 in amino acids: CASSPAGIEAFF. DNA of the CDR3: TGTGCCAGCAGTCCGGCGGGTATTGAAGCTTTCTTT.

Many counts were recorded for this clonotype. CDR3 bases: TGCAGTGCTGGGGGGGGGAGGACGGGTAACACTGAAGCTTTCTTT. Amino acids: CSAGGGRTGNTEAFF. This rearrangement joins TRBV20-1 to TRBJ1-1, with D perhaps matching TRBD1 (5 bases). The CDR3 has 15 amino acids. Between the trimmed V and J ends, which lost 5 bases and 2 bases, there was a span of 18 bases. CDR1 and CDR2 from the germline V gene are DFQATT and SNEGSKA (reference sequence).

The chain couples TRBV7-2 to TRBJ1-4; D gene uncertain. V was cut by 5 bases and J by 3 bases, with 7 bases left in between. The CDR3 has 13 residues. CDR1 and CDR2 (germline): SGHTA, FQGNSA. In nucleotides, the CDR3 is TGTGCCAGCAGCAGGGTCCCTAATGAAAAACTGTTTTTT. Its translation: CASSRVPNEKLFF. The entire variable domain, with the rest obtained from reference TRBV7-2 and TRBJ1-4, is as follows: GAGVSQSPSNKVTEKGKDVELRCDPISGHTALYWYRQSLGQGLEFLIYFQGNSAPDKSGLPSDRFSAERTGGSVSTLTIQRTQQEDSAVYLCASSRVPNEKLFFGSGTQLSVL.